This T cell receptor beta chain was identified in a study of beta chain features in type 1 diabetes. Turning to the study itself: Sorted cells from all samples, numbering 100 million to 120 million, were examined. Whole-study results and caveats: VDJ junctions in type 1 diabetes patients carried more deletions and fewer insertions. All four CD4+ subsets from Type 1 diabetes patients carried moderately but significantly shorter TCRB CDR3s.

The CDR3 runs 14 residues. V shed 3 bases, J shed 6 bases, and the junction held 4 bases outside the gene matches. Germline-derived CDR1 and CDR2 are SGHRS and YFSETQ. Details on this clone: Antigen specificity is unknown.

As every portion of the isolated RNA was reverse transcribed, the sequencing read expressed TCRB transcripts. An average of about 3.5 million reads was obtained for naive, central memory and regulatory T cell samples. Profiling relied on immunoSEQ multiplex PCR, and the TCRdb table lists in-frame clones only, not all of them. Of about 930,000 clones in the sample, 15% to 20% were seen once. J is TRBJ2-1 and V is TRBV5-1; 9 bases align to TRBD1. Sequencing input: naive CD4+ T cells from blood. The TCR was taken from a woman between 18 and 29 years old in good health. Here the CDR3 DNA reads TGCGCCAGCAGCTGGGGACAGGGAGGCAATGAGCAGTTCTTC. It yields the protein CASSWGQGGNEQFF. Based on the CDR3 plus reference TRBV5-1 and TRBJ2-1, the full variable domain is KAGVTQTPRYLIKTRGQQVTLSCSPISGHRSVSWYQQTPGQGLQFLFEYFSETQRNKGNFPGRFSGRQFSNSRSEMNVSTLELGDSALYLCASSWGQGGNEQFFGPGTRLTVL.